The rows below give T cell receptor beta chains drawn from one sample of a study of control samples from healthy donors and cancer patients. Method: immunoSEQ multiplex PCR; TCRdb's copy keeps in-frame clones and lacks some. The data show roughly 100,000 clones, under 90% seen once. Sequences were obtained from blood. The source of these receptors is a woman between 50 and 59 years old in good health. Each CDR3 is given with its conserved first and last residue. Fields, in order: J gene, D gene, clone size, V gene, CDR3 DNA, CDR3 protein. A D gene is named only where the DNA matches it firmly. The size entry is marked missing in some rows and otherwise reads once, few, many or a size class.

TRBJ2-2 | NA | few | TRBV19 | TGTGCCAGTAGTAGAGGGGTGACCGGGGAGCTGTTTTTT | CASSRGVTGELFF
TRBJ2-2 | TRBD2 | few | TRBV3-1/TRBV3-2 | TGTGCCAGCAGCCAAGAGCTAGCGGGGGGTGCCGGGGAGCTGTTTTTT | CASSQELAGGAGELFF
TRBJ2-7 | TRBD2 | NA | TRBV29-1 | TGCAGCGTCCGACTAGCGGTCTCCTACGAGCAGTACTTC | CSVRLAVSYEQYF
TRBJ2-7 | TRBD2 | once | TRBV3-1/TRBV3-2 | TGTGCCAGCAGCCAAGATTTGTGGCTAGCGGGAGGCCGAGACAATAAGCAGTACTTC | CASSQDLWLAGGRDNKQYF
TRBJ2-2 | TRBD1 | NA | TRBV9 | TGTGCCAGCAGCGTAGGGGCGACAGGGGTCACCGGGGAGCTGTTTTTT | CASSVGATGVTGELFF
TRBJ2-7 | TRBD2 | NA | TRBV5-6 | TGTGCCAGCAAGCCCCTCCGGGGAGGGTGGGAGCAGTACTTC | CASKPLRGGWEQYF
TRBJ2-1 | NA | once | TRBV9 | TGTGCCAGCAGCCAGGGCTTTAAACCGGTAAACAATGAGCAGTTCTTC | CASSQGFKPVNNEQFF
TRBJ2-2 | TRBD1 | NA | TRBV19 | TGTGCCAGTAGTTCGACAGGGGGCACCGGGGAGCTGTTTTTT | CASSSTGGTGELFF
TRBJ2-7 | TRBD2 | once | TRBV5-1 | TGCGCCAGCAGCTTGGCCGGACTAGCGGGAGGGCCGGACGAGCAGTACTTC | CASSLAGLAGGPDEQYF
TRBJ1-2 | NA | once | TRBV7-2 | TGTGCCAGCAGCTCAGGGGACGGACGAAACTATGGCTACACCTTC | CASSSGDGRNYGYTF
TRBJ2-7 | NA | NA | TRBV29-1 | TGCAGCGTTGTTGGCAGGGACGAGCAGTACTTC | CSVVGRDEQYF
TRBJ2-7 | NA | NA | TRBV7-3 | TGTGCCAGCAGCGAGGACACCTCCCACGAGCAGTACTTC | CASSEDTSHEQYF
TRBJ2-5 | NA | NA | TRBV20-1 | TGCAGTGCTAGTGTCGGAGAGGGGACCCAGTACTTC | CSASVGEGTQYF
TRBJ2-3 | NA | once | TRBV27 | TGTGCCAGCAGTTTAGGTTTGGCGGGGATCACAGATACGCAGTATTTT | CASSLGLAGITDTQYF
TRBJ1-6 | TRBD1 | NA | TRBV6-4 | TGTGCCAGCAGCGCCGACAGGGGCGACTCACCCCTCCACTTT | CASSADRGDSPLHF
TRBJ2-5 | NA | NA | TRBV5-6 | TGTGCCAGCAGCTTCCCCTACGGTACTCAAGAGACCCAGTACTTC | CASSFPYGTQETQYF
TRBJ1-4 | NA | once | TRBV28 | TGTGCCAGCAGTTTATATGTGGCATTGGGCGGGGAAAAACTGTTTTTT | CASSLYVALGGEKLFF
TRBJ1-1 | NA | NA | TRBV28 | TGTGCCAGCATTCGGGAAGAGGCTTTCTTT | CASIREEAFF
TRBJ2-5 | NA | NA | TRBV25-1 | TGTGCCAGCAGTACTGGGGGGGGGCGAGAGACCCAGTACTTC | CASSTGGGRETQYF
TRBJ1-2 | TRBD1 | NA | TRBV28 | TGCGCCAGCAGTTTCCGGACAGGGGTTGGGGACACCTTC | CASSFRTGVGDTF
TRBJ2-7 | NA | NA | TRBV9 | TGTGCCAGCAGCGTAGGTGTGGATTCCGCCTACGAGCAGTACTTC | CASSVGVDSAYEQYF
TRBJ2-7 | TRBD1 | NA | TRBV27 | TGTGCCAGCAGTTTATCATCAGGGGGCAACTCCTACGAGCAGTACTTC | CASSLSSGGNSYEQYF
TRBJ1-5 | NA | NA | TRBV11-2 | TGTGCCAGCAGCTTAGACGTCGGGGGCGAAAAACGCAATCAGCCCCAGCATTTT | CASSLDVGGEKRNQPQHF
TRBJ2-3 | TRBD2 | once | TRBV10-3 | TGTGCCATCAGGGGAGGCGGGAGGAGCACAGATACGCAGTATTTT | CAIRGGGRSTDTQYF
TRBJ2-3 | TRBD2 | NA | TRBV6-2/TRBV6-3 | TGTGCCAGCAGTAGGGGACTAGCTACAGATACGCAGTATTTT | CASSRGLATDTQYF
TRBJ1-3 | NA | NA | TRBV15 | TGTGCCACCAGCAGAGATGGTTCAGGGATTAGGAACACCATATATTTT | CATSRDGSGIRNTIYF
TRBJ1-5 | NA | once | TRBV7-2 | TGTGCCAGCAGCTCCGTCCGGGATCAGCCCCAGCATTTT | CASSSVRDQPQHF
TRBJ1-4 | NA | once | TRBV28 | TGTGCCAGCAGTTTGGGGGGCCTGAATGAAAAACTGTTTTTT | CASSLGGLNEKLFF
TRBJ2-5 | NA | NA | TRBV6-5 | TGTGCCAGCAGGTGGGGGGAGACCCAGTACTTC | CASRWGETQYF
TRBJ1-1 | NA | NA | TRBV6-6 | TGTGCCAGTACGATGAACACTGAAGCTTTCTTT | CASTMNTEAFF
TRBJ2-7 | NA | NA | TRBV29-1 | TGCAGCGTTACCCGGGGTGCCGAGCAGTACTTC | CSVTRGAEQYF
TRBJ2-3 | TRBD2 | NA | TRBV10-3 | TGTGCCATCACCGATTCGAGCGGGGGGTCTCTATTTAGCACAGATACGCAGTATTTT | CAITDSSGGSLFSTDTQYF
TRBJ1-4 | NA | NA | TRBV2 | TGTGCCAGCAGTGAACTTGAGGGGATTAATGAAAAACTGTTTTTT | CASSELEGINEKLFF
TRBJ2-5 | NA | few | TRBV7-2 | TGTGCCAGCAGCTTAAATCCCACCGGGGCCAAGGAGACCCAGTACTTC | CASSLNPTGAKETQYF
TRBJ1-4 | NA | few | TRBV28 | TGTGCCAGCAGTCTAACCGGGGGGGCAGCTAATGAAAAACTGTTTTTT | CASSLTGGAANEKLFF
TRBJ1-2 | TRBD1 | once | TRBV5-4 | TGTGCCAGCAGCTTGTCCCCGGGACAGGGGGGGTATGGCTACACCTTC | CASSLSPGQGGYGYTF
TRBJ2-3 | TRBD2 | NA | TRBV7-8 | TGTGCCAGCAGCTTAGGACGGCGCCGGGGGGGCACAGATACGCAGTATTTT | CASSLGRRRGGTDTQYF
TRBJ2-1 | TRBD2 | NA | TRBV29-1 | TGCAGCGCGCGGGGGGGCAGCGGTAATGAGCAGTTCTTC | CSARGGSGNEQFF
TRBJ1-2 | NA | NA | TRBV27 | TGTGCCAGCAGCGACAATTATGGCTACACCTTC | CASSDNYGYTF
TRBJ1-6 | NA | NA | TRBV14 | TGTGCCAGCAGCCAAGATAGGCAGGGTTATAATTCACCCCTCCACTTT | CASSQDRQGYNSPLHF